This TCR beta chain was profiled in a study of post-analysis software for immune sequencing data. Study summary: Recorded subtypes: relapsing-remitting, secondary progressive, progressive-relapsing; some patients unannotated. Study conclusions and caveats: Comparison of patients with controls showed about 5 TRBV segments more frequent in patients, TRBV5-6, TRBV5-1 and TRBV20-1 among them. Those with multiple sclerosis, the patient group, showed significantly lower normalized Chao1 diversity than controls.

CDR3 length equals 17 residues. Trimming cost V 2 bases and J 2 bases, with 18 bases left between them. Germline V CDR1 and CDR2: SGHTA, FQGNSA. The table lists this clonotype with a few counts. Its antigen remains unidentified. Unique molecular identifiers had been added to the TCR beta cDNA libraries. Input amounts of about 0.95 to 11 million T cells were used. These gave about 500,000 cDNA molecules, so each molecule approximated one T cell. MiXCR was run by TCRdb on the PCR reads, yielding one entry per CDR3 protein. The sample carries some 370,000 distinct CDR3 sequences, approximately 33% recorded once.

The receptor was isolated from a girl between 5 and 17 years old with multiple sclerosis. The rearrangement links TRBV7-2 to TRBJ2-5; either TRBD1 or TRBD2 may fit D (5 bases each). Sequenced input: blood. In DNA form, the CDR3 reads TGTGCCAGCAGCTTAAGATCGAGGGGCCACCTACAAGAGACCCAGTACTTC. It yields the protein CASSLRSRGHLQETQYF.